The source of this T cell receptor (beta chain) is a study of blood T cell repertoires in COVID-19. Measured with immunoSEQ multiplex PCR; TCRdb has only the in-frame clones, and not every one. The sample contains 240,000 or so clones, around 86% of which appear only once. V was clipped by 2 bases and J by 8 bases; unmatched bases: 5. There are 16 residues in the CDR3. CDR1 is WSHSY, CDR2 SAAADI, per germline. The TCR sequence derives from a man aged 25-45 years who had recovered from COVID-19. Source material: peripheral blood. The gene calls are TRBV10-2 and TRBJ2-1; 14 bases agree with TRBD2. The CDR3 sequence: CASSEATSGGAHEQFF. The CDR3 bases are TGCGCCAGCAGTGAGGCGACTAGCGGGGGGGCCCATGAGCAGTTCTTC.